The present T cell receptor (beta chain) was sequenced within a study of blood T cell repertoires in COVID-19. V was pared by 1 base and J by 1 base, with 11 bases between. The length of the CDR3 is 16 residues. The germline V gene encodes CDR1 LGHDT and CDR2 YNNKEL (reference sequence). The data were produced by immunoSEQ multiplex PCR, yet TCRdb's version contains in-frame clones alone and is incomplete. The repertoire holds about 98,000 clones, just under 95% seen once, with 1.9% in the top ten. The receptor comes from a woman aged 45-65 years with COVID-19, enrolled during active disease. The V call is TRBV3-1 (or the pseudogene TRBV3-2), the J call TRBJ1-3; no definite D call. The sample comprised peripheral blood. CDR3 in DNA: TGTGCCAGCAGCCAAGCCCGACATTTTTCTGGAAACACCATATATTTT. Protein sequence: CASSQARHFSGNTIYF.